These T cell receptor beta chains were read from a single sample in a study of blood T cell repertoires in COVID-19. Some clones are missing from TCRdb's copy, which holds only in-frame ones; the method was immunoSEQ multiplex PCR. The repertoire includes a few hundred thousand clones, around 88% of them detected once, and roughly 1.2% sits in the top ten. The sequencing sample was made of peripheral blood. Receptors were obtained from a woman between 45 and 65 years old with acute or convalescent COVID-19. CDR3s include the opening cysteine and the closing phenylalanine or tryptophan. The order of the fields is V gene, clone size, D gene, J gene, CDR3 length, CDR3 DNA, CDR3 protein. A D gene is named only where the DNA matches it firmly. Not all rows give a size; the values are once, few, many and, for expanded clones, a class.

TRBV5-1,.,TRBD1,TRBJ2-2,15,TGCGCCAGCAGCTTGGACAGGGGGCTTGACGGGGAGCTGTTTTTT,CASSLDRGLDGELFF
TRBV7-8,.,.,TRBJ1-2,15,TGTGCCAGCAGCCTTGCAACATCGTCAAGTTTGAACTACACCTTC,CASSLATSSSLNYTF
TRBV18,.,.,TRBJ2-5,18,TGTGCCAGCTCACCACAGAGGCGGCCGGAGGCCTACCAAGAGACCCAGTACTTC,CASSPQRRPEAYQETQYF
TRBV4-2,.,.,TRBJ2-7,16,TGTGCCAGCAGCCAAGAGTGGGGGGAGGACTCCTACGAGCAGTACTTC,CASSQEWGEDSYEQYF
TRBV6-5,.,TRBD2,TRBJ2-1,13,TGTGCCAGCAGACTCCGGGGGGGCGATGAGCAGTTCTTC,CASRLRGGDEQFF
TRBV5-1,.,.,TRBJ2-3,14,TGCGCCAGCAGCCTCACTCGGGCGGGAGATACGCAGTATTTT,CASSLTRAGDTQYF
TRBV2,.,TRBD1,TRBJ1-1,13,TGTGCCAGCGGACAGGGGCTGAACACTGAAGCTTTCTTT,CASGQGLNTEAFF
TRBV11-2,.,.,TRBJ1-5,15,TGTGCCAGCAGCCAAGACAGGCTAGTGAATCAGCCCCAGCATTTT,CASSQDRLVNQPQHF
TRBV19,.,.,TRBJ2-1,17,TGTGCCAGTAGTATAGGACAAAGGGGGGGATCCTACAATGAGCAGTTCTTC,CASSIGQRGGSYNEQFF
TRBV23-1,.,.,TRBJ2-3,16,TGCGCCAGCAGTCAATCCGGCAGGGAGGGCACAGATACGCAGTATTTT,CASSQSGREGTDTQYF
TRBV30,.,.,TRBJ2-5,12,TGTGCCTCCCAGCGGCTAGAAGAGACCCAGTACTTC,CASQRLEETQYF
TRBV9,.,.,TRBJ1-2,13,TGTGCCAGCAGCGTTGACAGCAACTATGGCTACACCTTC,CASSVDSNYGYTF
TRBV4-1,.,.,TRBJ1-1,13,TGCGCCAGCAGTTTTCGGGGGGACGATGAAGCTTTCTTT,CASSFRGDDEAFF
TRBV3-1/TRBV3-2,.,.,TRBJ2-2,15,TGTGCCAGCAGCCAAGCGGGAGCGAACACCGGGGAGCTGTTTTTT,CASSQAGANTGELFF
TRBV5-6,.,.,TRBJ2-6,17,TGTGCCAGCACCTTATTCGGTGGGGCCTCTGGGGCCAACGTCCTGACTTTC,CASTLFGGASGANVLTF
TRBV7-9,few,TRBD2,TRBJ2-1,16,TGTGCCAGCAGCTTCTCTAGCGGGCCCTCTAACAATGAGCAGTTCTTC,CASSFSSGPSNNEQFF
TRBV12-3/TRBV12-4,.,.,TRBJ1-1,12,TGTGCCAGCAGTTTAGCGAGAACTGAAGCTTTCTTT,CASSLARTEAFF
TRBV5-1,.,.,TRBJ1-1,14,TGCGCCAGCAGCCACAATCGGGAGAACACTGAAGCTTTCTTT,CASSHNRENTEAFF
TRBV19,.,TRBD2,TRBJ2-1,15,TGTGCCAGTAGTATTCAAACTAGCGGGAACAATGAGCAGTTCTTC,CASSIQTSGNNEQFF
TRBV19,.,TRBD1,TRBJ2-1,14,TGTGCCAGTAGTATGAGACAGGGGGACAATGAGCAGTTCTTC,CASSMRQGDNEQFF
TRBV7-2,once,.,TRBJ2-3,14,TGTGCCAGCATCGTACAGGTTAGCACAGATACGCAGTATTTT,CASIVQVSTDTQYF
TRBV6-1,.,.,TRBJ1-6,15,TGTGCCAGCAGTGAATTGGGGGGTTTACGTTCACCCCTCCACTTT,CASSELGGLRSPLHF
TRBV7-3,.,.,TRBJ2-1,13,TGTGCCAGCAGCTTAATGCGAAATGATGAGCAGTTCTTC,CASSLMRNDEQFF
TRBV15,.,TRBD2,TRBJ2-2,16,TGTGTCACCAGCAGAGACCTGGGACTACCCACCGGGGAGCTGTTTTTT,CVTSRDLGLPTGELFF
TRBV19,few,.,TRBJ2-1,14,TGTGCCAGTAGTCTCAGGGGCGCGGTGAATGAGCAGTTCTTC,CASSLRGAVNEQFF
TRBV6-5,.,TRBD1,TRBJ1-4,14,TGTGCCAGCAGTCGACAGGGGGGGAATGAAAAACTGTTTTTT,CASSRQGGNEKLFF
TRBV7-8,.,.,TRBJ1-4,15,TGTGCCAGCAGCCGAGCTGGCAGGGCCCATGAAAAACTGTTTTTT,CASSRAGRAHEKLFF
TRBV19,.,.,TRBJ2-1,17,TGTGCCAGTAGTATCGGGGGACCGTCATCGAAAGGCAATGAGCAGTTCTTC,CASSIGGPSSKGNEQFF
TRBV11-2,.,.,TRBJ2-1,16,TGTGCCAGCAGCTCTGGAACCCACAGCTCCTACAATGAGCAGTTCTTC,CASSSGTHSSYNEQFF
TRBV7-2,.,TRBD2,TRBJ2-1,13,TGTGCCAGCAGCCCCAGGGAGGGGAATGAGCAGTTCTTC,CASSPREGNEQFF
TRBV30,.,TRBD1,TRBJ2-3,12,TGTGCCTGGAGTGTACAACAGGGGCTACAGTATTTT,CAWSVQQGLQYF
TRBV12-3/TRBV12-4,.,TRBD1,TRBJ1-4,13,TGTGCCAGCAGGGGGGACAGGCATGAAAAACTGTTTTTT,CASRGDRHEKLFF
TRBV6-6,.,TRBD2,TRBJ2-3,15,TGTGCCAGCAGATCGACTAGCGGGGGCACAGATACGCAGTATTTT,CASRSTSGGTDTQYF
TRBV2,few,.,TRBJ2-1,16,TGTGCCAGCAGGAGGGCGGCGGGGGCAACGGACAATGAGCAGTTCTTC,CASRRAAGATDNEQFF
TRBV19,.,.,TRBJ2-1,15,TGTGCCAGTAGTCGAGGAGCGGGCGATAACAATGAGCAGTTCTTC,CASSRGAGDNNEQFF
TRBV7-9,.,.,TRBJ2-3,13,TGTGCCAGCAGACCGCAGGGTCCAGATACGCAGTATTTT,CASRPQGPDTQYF
TRBV19,.,.,TRBJ2-5,14,TGTGCCAGTAGTACTCGGACTATCCAAGAGACCCAGTACTTC,CASSTRTIQETQYF
TRBV10-3,.,TRBD2,TRBJ2-2,14,TGTGCCATCAACCCGGGACTAGCCACCGGGGAGCTGTTTTTT,CAINPGLATGELFF
TRBV6-5,.,TRBD2,TRBJ2-3,15,TGTGCCAGCAGTCGTAGCGGGGTTAGCACAGATACGCAGTATTTT,CASSRSGVSTDTQYF
TRBV25-1,once,.,TRBJ2-3,15,TGTGCCAGCAGTGATCTCGGGGGTGGGGCAGATACGCAGTATTTT,CASSDLGGGADTQYF
TRBV30,.,.,TRBJ1-6,13,TGTGCCTGGAGCGAACAGGCCAGGGGTGTTCTCCACTTT,CAWSEQARGVLHF
TRBV7-2,.,.,TRBJ1-1,13,TGTGCCAGCAGCCCCGCCGGGGGAGGTGAAGCTTTCTTT,CASSPAGGGEAFF
TRBV7-9,.,.,TRBJ2-7,14,TGTGCCAGCAGCTCAGAGGGGGGGCTCTACGAGCAGTACTTC,CASSSEGGLYEQYF
TRBV2,.,TRBD1,TRBJ1-2,14,TGTGCCAGCAGGGAGGACAGGGTAGTCTATGGCTACACCTTC,CASREDRVVYGYTF
TRBV5-5,.,.,TRBJ2-5,14,TGTGCCAGCAGCCTGTCGACAGTACAAGAGACCCAGTACTTC,CASSLSTVQETQYF
TRBV5-6,.,.,TRBJ2-5,14,TGTGCCAGCAGCTGGGGGCGTCGGGGTGAGACCCAGTACTTC,CASSWGRRGETQYF
TRBV3-1/TRBV3-2,few,.,TRBJ2-1,12,TGTGCCAGCAGCCGGGGCAACAATGAGCAGTTCTTC,CASSRGNNEQFF
TRBV7-9,few,.,TRBJ1-3,14,TGTGCCAGCAGCTTAGCGGGGTCGAGGGACACCATATATTTT,CASSLAGSRDTIYF
TRBV18,.,.,TRBJ2-3,14,TGTGCCAGCTCACCCCAACCAAACGGGGATACGCAGTATTTT,CASSPQPNGDTQYF
TRBV9,once,.,TRBJ2-5,15,TGTGCCAGCAGCGTAGACACAGGGTCGGGGGAGACCCAGTACTTC,CASSVDTGSGETQYF
TRBV19,.,.,TRBJ2-3,16,TGTGCCAGTAGTTCCCTCGCGGGGGCGGGCACAGATACGCAGTATTTT,CASSSLAGAGTDTQYF
TRBV19,.,TRBD1,TRBJ2-1,17,TGTGCCAGTAGTATCGGGACAGGGGGCGACCTCTACAATGAGCAGTTCTTC,CASSIGTGGDLYNEQFF
TRBV5-6,.,.,TRBJ2-7,11,TGTGCCAGCAGCCGTAATAACGAGCAGTACTTC,CASSRNNEQYF
TRBV6-2/TRBV6-3,.,TRBD2,TRBJ2-7,16,TGTGCCAGCAGTTTTTCAATTCCGGGACTAGACTACGAGCAGTACTTC,CASSFSIPGLDYEQYF
TRBV3-1/TRBV3-2,.,TRBD1,TRBJ1-2,14,TGTGCCAGCAGCCAAGACTTAGGGGGCGAAGGCTACACCTTC,CASSQDLGGEGYTF
TRBV6-2/TRBV6-3,.,.,TRBJ1-2,13,TGTGCCAGCAGTTACTTGCCTGACGGGGGCTACACCTTC,CASSYLPDGGYTF
TRBV7-2,.,TRBD1,TRBJ1-2,13,TGTGCCAGCAGCTACGACAGGGGCTATGGCTACACCTTC,CASSYDRGYGYTF
TRBV4-3,.,.,TRBJ1-4,14,TGCGCCAGCAGCCAAGACAGGGGAAGTGAAAAACTGTTTTTT,CASSQDRGSEKLFF
TRBV23-1,.,.,TRBJ1-3,15,TGCGCCAGCAGTCAATCCTTACCGGGGGAAAACACCATATATTTT,CASSQSLPGENTIYF
TRBV5-4,.,TRBD2,TRBJ2-3,14,TGTGCCAGCAGACTAGCGGGGGGGCCGCTTACGCAGTATTTT,CASRLAGGPLTQYF